A single sample is the source of the 19 T cell receptor beta chains below, sequenced in a study of shared clonotypes between healthy human individuals. Here immunoSEQ multiplex PCR was the method, and the copy in TCRdb shows in-frame clones only, minus some. The sample carries 2 million to 2.5 million clones, under 95% recorded once. Sequenced: naive CD4+ T cells from PBMCs. The subset was: CD45RA+ positively selected. These receptors originate from a man aged 18 to 30 in good health. Some clones in this sample may be carry-over from other donors' samples.

The chain carries TRBV28 and TRBJ2-1, with 8 bases aligning to TRBD2. Germline-derived CDR1 and CDR2 are MDHEN and SYDVKM. This CDR3 is built from 15 residues. V was clipped by 6 bases and J by 0 bases; unmatched bases: 4. CDR3 nucleotides: TGTGCCAGCAGCCCTACTAGCGGCTCCTACAATGAGCAGTTCTTC. It is translated as CASSPTSGSYNEQFF.

The count of this clone is one. This same CDR3 is encoded by further DNA sequences in the sample. The V and J genes are TRBV30 and TRBJ2-7; no reliable D call. V lost 2 bases to trimming and J lost 2 bases, with 7 bases between them. CDR3 length equals 12 residues. Per germline, CDR1 GTSNPN and CDR2 SVGIG (reference sequence). The CDR3 nucleotides read TGTGCCTGGAGTCAGGATGCCTACGAGCAGTACTTC. This sequence encodes CAWSQDAYEQYF.

The V gene is TRBV19, the J gene TRBJ2-2, with D possibly being TRBD2 (7 bases). The V gene's germline CDR1 is LNHDA and CDR2 SQIVND (reference sequence). Trimming cost V 11 bases and J 3 bases, with 22 bases left between them. The CDR3 contains 16 residues. CDR3 sequence reads: CASRSRGGKHTGELFF. For the CDR3, the DNA is TGTGCCTCACGAAGTAGGGGGGGCAAACACACCGGGGAGCTGTTTTTT.

V and J are TRBV5-1 and TRBJ1-1, with D possibly being TRBD1 (6 bases). V was trimmed by 0 bases and J by 0 bases, leaving 12 bases between them. Germline lookup yields CDR1 SGHRS and CDR2 YFSETQ. This CDR3 is 16 amino acids long. CDR3 sequence: CASSLGTANMNTEAFF. The CDR3 DNA reads as TGCGCCAGCAGCTTGGGGACAGCGAATATGAACACTGAAGCTTTCTTT.

V and J are TRBV5-1 and TRBJ2-7; possible D gene TRBD2, 6 bases. The germline gives CDR1 SGHRS, CDR2 YFSETQ. V lost 4 bases, J lost 6 bases, and 14 bases lay in between. There are 13 residues in the CDR3. The CDR3 coding sequence is TGCGCCAGCAGCGCCCCCGGGAGAGGCGAGCAGTACTTC. Translating gives CASSAPGRGEQYF. The full variable domain, its missing parts supplied by reference TRBV5-1 and TRBJ2-7, is KAGVTQTPRYLIKTRGQQVTLSCSPISGHRSVSWYQQTPGQGLQFLFEYFSETQRNKGNFPGRFSGRQFSNSRSEMNVSTLELGDSALYLCASSAPGRGEQYFGPGTRLTVT.

This rearrangement joins TRBV19 to TRBJ1-4, with D uncertain. The V end was cut by 5 bases, the J end by 8 bases, with 21 bases between. CDR1 and CDR2 from the germline V gene are LNHDA and SQIVND (reference sequence). The CDR3 extends over 16 amino acids. CDR3: CASSPNALLLGEKLFF. CDR3 DNA: TGTGCCAGTAGTCCCAACGCACTACTCCTCGGGGAAAAACTGTTTTTT.

The chain carries TRBV14 and TRBJ2-1; 9 bases fit TRBD2. In germline, CDR1 is SGHDN, CDR2 FVKESK. This CDR3 contains 17 residues. Trimming at V came to 11 bases and at J to 0 bases, leaving 14 bases not matched to a gene. The CDR3, as DNA: TGTGCCTCAACGAGGAGCGGGAGGCCCAGCTCCTACAATGAGCAGTTCTTC. This gives the protein CASTRSGRPSSYNEQFF.

The gene calls are TRBV6-5 and TRBJ1-5, with D possibly TRBD1 on 5 matching bases. Germline values: CDR1 MNHEY, CDR2 SVGAGI. This CDR3 is 14 amino acids long. Trimming removed 8 bases from V and 0 bases from J, with 11 bases in between. The CDR3 DNA is TGTGCCAGCCCCTGGACACCTAGCAATCAGCCCCAGCATTTT. Amino acids: CASPWTPSNQPQHF.

The chain couples TRBV27 to TRBJ2-3; D is unresolved. CDR1 is MNHEY, CDR2 SMNVEV, per germline (reference sequence). The CDR3 runs to 13 residues. Trimming left V 5 bases short and J 4 bases short, with 10 bases between. The CDR3 bases are TGTGCCAGCAGTCAACGAAGTCCAGATACGCAGTATTTT. It codes for CASSQRSPDTQYF.

The genes are TRBV28 and TRBJ1-4; the D gene is possibly TRBD1 (5 bases). Germline CDR1 and CDR2: MDHEN and SYDVKM. The germline V and J ends were trimmed by 5 bases and 4 bases, with 11 bases remaining between them. CDR3 length equals 14 residues. In nucleotides, the CDR3 is TGTGCCAGCAGTCGCGGGACGGATAATGAAAAACTGTTTTTT. Its protein is CASSRGTDNEKLFF.

The chain recombines TRBV18 with TRBJ2-5; no clear D gene. Germline V lookup: CDR1 KGHSH, CDR2 LQKENI. V was cut by 0 bases and J by 5 bases, with 7 bases left in between. The CDR3 contains 13 residues. CDR3 bases: TGTGCCAGCTCACCACCGGTATACGAGACCCAGTACTTC. Its protein product is CASSPPVYETQYF.

This chain links TRBV5-6 with TRBJ2-7, with D possibly being TRBD1 (5 bases). Trimming left V 0 bases short and J 0 bases short, with 10 bases between. In germline, CDR1 is SGHDT, CDR2 YYEEEE. The CDR3 has 15 amino acids. The CDR3 DNA sequence: TGTGCCAGCAGCTTGGGGGGCGCCCTCTCCTACGAGCAGTACTTC. It yields the protein CASSLGGALSYEQYF. The full variable domain, completed using reference TRBV5-6 and TRBJ2-7, is DAGVTQSPTHLIKTRGQQVTLRCSPKSGHDTVSWYQQALGQGPQFIFQYYEEEERQRGNFPDRFSGHQFPNYSSELNVNALLLGDSALYLCASSLGGALSYEQYFGPGTRLTVT.

This chain uses TRBV11-2 with TRBJ2-1; TRBD2 might be the D (6 bases). V was pared by 4 bases and J by 4 bases, with 14 bases between. Germline CDR1 reads SGHAT; CDR2 reads FQNNGV. The CDR3 consists of 15 residues. The CDR3 sequence: CASSSSRGMYNEQFF. In DNA, the CDR3 is TGTGCCAGCAGCTCCTCTCGCGGGATGTACAATGAGCAGTTCTTC. The whole variable domain, filled in from reference TRBV11-2 and TRBJ2-1, reads EAGVAQSPRYKIIEKRQSVAFWCNPISGHATLYWYQQILGQGPKLLIQFQNNGVVDDSQLPKDRFSAERLKGVDSTLKIQPAKLEDSAVYLCASSSSRGMYNEQFFGPGTRLTVL.

The gene calls are TRBV7-3 and TRBJ2-5, with a tentative D call TRBD2 (6 bases). The V gene lost 5 bases and the J gene lost 7 bases, with 20 bases spanning the gap. The CDR3 runs 15 residues. The germline V gene has CDR1 SGHTA and CDR2 FQGTGA. CDR3 protein: CASSARGSSAATQYF. For the CDR3, the DNA is TGTGCCAGCAGCGCCCGGGGGAGTAGCGCAGCGACCCAGTACTTC.

The chain recombines TRBV4-1 with TRBJ2-3, with D tentatively TRBD1 (5 bases). The V gene lost 0 bases and the J gene lost 0 bases, with 10 bases spanning the gap. The germline V gene encodes CDR1 MGHRA and CDR2 YSYEKL. The CDR3 extends over 16 amino acids. The CDR3 bases are TGCGCCAGCAGCCAAGATCAGGGTGTGAGCACAGATACGCAGTATTTT. It encodes CASSQDQGVSTDTQYF.

The chain's CDR3 is CASSPDRVEYEQYF. The CDR3 nucleotides read TGTGCCAGCAGCCCGGACAGGGTTGAATACGAGCAGTACTTC. The V call is TRBV28, the J call TRBJ2-7; 8 nucleotides match TRBD1. Germline CDR1 is MDHEN and CDR2 is SYDVKM. V shed 6 bases and J 4 bases; nucleotides not matched to a gene: 8. The CDR3 covers 14 residues.

Concerning this clone itself: The missing conserved phenylalanine or tryptophan at the end of this CDR3 makes a read error likely. Because the CDR3's place on the DNA is in doubt, the DNA is left out and the CDR3 is given as listed by TCRdb. V usage is TRBV7-2 and J usage is TRBJ1-1; TRBD1 is taken as the D call from the table, unchecked against the DNA. Germline V lookup: CDR1 SGHTA, CDR2 FQGNSA. The CDR3 region is 11 residues in length, termini included. This CDR3 is CASSFEQDPVY.

This clone was recorded only once. In the same sample, other DNA sequences code for this CDR3. V is TRBV11-2 and J is TRBJ1-1; D gene unclear. The V and J ends lost 2 bases and 6 bases respectively, with 13 bases between them. This CDR3 is built from 14 residues. Germline CDR1 and CDR2: SGHAT and FQNNGV. Written as DNA, the CDR3 is TGTGCCAGCAGCTTAACCCCCAAAAGGGCTGAAGCTTTCTTT. This encodes CASSLTPKRAEAFF.

Turning to this clone: The junction departs from germline at one end; a sequencing error may be responsible. The chain links TRBV28 to TRBJ1-2; the D is unclear. CDR3 size: 11 residues. Germline CDR1 and CDR2: MDHEN and SYDVKM. CDR3 DNA: TGTGCCAGCAGCCCGGCAGAGACTTACCACTTC. Its protein is CASSPAETYHF.